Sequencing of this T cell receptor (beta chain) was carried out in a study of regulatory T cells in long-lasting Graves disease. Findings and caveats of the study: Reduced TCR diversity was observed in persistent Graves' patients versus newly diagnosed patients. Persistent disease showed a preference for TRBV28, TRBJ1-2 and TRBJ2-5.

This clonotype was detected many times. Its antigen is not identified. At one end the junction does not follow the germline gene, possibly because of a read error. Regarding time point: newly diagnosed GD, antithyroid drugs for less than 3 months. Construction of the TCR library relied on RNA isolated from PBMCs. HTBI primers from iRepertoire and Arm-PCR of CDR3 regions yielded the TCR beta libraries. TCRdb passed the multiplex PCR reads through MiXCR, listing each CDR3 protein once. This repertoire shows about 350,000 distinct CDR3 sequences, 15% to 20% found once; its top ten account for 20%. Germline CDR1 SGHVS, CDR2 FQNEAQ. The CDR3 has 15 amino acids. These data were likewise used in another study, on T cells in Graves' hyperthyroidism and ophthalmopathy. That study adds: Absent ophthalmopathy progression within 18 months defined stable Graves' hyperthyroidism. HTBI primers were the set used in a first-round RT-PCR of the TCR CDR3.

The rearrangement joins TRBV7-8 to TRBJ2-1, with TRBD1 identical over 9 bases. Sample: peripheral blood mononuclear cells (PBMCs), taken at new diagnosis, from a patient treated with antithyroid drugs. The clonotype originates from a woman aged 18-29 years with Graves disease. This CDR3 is CASSLLPGQGNERFF. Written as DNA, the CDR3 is TGTGCCAGCAGCTTGCTCCCGGGACAGGGAAATGAGCGGTTCTTC.